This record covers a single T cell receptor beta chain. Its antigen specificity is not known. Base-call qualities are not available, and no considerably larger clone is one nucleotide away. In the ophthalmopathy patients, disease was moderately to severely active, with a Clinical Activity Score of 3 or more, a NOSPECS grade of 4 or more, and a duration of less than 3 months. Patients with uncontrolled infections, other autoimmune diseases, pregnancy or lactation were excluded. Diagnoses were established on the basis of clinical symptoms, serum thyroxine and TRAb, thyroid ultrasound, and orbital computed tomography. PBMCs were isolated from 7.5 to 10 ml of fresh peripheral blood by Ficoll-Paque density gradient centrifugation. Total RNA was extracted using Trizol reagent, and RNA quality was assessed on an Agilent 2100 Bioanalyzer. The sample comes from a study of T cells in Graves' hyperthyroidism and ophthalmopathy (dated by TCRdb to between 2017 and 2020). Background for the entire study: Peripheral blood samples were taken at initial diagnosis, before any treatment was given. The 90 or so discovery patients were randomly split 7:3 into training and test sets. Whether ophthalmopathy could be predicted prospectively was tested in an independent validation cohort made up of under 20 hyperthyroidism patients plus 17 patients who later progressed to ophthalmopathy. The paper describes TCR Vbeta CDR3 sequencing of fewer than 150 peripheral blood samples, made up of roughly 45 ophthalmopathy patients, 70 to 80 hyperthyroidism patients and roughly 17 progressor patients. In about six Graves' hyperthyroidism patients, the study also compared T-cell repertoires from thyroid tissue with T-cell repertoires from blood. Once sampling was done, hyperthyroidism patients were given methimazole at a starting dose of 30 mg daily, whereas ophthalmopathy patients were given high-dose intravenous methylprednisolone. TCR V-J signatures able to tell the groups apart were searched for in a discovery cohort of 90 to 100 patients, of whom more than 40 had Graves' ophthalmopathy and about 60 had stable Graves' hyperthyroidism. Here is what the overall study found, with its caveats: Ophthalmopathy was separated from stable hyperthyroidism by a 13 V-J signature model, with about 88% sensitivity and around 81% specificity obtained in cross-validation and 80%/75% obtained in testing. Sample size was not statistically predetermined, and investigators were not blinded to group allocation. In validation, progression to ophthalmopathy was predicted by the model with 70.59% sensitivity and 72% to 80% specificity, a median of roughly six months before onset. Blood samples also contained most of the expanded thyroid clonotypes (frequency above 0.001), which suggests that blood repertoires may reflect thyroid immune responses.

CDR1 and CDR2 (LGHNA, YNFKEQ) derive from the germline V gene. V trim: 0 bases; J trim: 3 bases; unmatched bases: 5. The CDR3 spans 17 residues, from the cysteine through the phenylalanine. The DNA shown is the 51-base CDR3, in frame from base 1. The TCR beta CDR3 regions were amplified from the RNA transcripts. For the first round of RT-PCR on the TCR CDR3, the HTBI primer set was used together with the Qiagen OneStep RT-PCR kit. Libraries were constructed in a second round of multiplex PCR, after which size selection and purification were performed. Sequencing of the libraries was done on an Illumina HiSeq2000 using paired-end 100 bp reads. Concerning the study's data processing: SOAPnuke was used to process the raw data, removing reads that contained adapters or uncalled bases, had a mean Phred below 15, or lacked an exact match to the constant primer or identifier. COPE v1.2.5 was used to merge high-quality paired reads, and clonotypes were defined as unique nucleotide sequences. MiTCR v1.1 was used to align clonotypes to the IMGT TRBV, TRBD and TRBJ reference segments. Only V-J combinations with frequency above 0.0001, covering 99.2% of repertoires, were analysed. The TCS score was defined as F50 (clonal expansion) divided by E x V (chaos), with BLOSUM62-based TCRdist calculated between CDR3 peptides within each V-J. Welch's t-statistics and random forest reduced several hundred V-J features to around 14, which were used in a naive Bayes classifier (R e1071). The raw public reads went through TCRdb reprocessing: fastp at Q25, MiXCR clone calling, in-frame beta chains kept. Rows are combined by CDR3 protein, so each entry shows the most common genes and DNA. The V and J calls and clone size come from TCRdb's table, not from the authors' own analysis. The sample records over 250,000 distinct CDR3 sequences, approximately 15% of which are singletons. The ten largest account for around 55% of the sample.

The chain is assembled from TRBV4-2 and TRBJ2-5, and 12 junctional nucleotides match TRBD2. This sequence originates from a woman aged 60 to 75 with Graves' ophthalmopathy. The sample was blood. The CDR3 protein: CASSQDHLAGGEETQYF. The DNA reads TGTGCCAGCAGCCAAGATCATCTAGCGGGGGGGGAAGAGACCCAGTACTTC.